This entry lists 5 T cell receptor beta chains sequenced from one sample in a study of regulatory T cells in long-lasting Graves disease. With iRepertoire HTBI primers and Arm-PCR of CDR3 regions, TCR beta libraries were built. TCRdb itself ran the multiplex PCR reads through MiXCR, one entry per CDR3 protein. The sample comprises hundreds of thousands of distinct CDR3 sequences, around 12% of which are singletons, and approximately 9.6% rests with the top ten. The time point: newly diagnosed GD, antithyroid drugs for less than 3 months. PBMC-derived RNA was used for the TCR library. These data also formed part of another study, on T cells in Graves' hyperthyroidism and ophthalmopathy.

The sample in question was peripheral blood mononuclear cells (PBMCs), obtained at new diagnosis, from a patient treated with antithyroid drugs. The receptors were sampled from a woman younger than 45 with Graves disease.

This clonotype was counted ten times or more. This sequence joins TRBV20-1 and TRBJ1-1, with 8 positions matching TRBD1. Germline V gene lookup returns CDR1 DFQATT and CDR2 SNEGSKA (reference sequence). V dropped 5 bases and J dropped 4; count of bases not matched to a gene: 6. This CDR3 spans 13 amino acids. For the CDR3, the DNA is TGCAGTGCTTCGACAGGGGAAGGCACTGAAGCTTTCTTT. Translation gives CSASTGEGTEAFF.

This clonotype was seen repeatedly, ten times or more. The chain has TRBV28 and TRBJ1-1; D unresolved. This CDR3 is 12 amino acids long. Germline loops: CDR1 MDHEN, CDR2 SYDVKM. V was pared by 3 bases and J by 9 bases, with 11 bases between. For the CDR3, the DNA is TGTGCCAGCAGTTTTGTGCGGACGAAAGCTTTCTTT. This codes for CASSFVRTKAFF.

This chain connects TRBV12-3 or TRBV12-4 to TRBJ2-3, with D maybe TRBD2 (5 bases). The CDR3 contains 13 residues. Trimming removed 5 bases at V and 10 bases at J, with 16 bases between. CDR3 sequence: CASSRLERGPQYF. CDR3 coding DNA: TGTGCCAGCAGTCGTCTGGAGAGAGGGCCGCAGTATTTT.

The genes are TRBV4-1 and TRBJ2-7; TRBD1 agrees at 8 bases. With V trimmed by 0 bases and J by 4 bases, 14 bases remained unmatched. The germline V gene has CDR1 MGHRA and CDR2 YSYEKL. CDR3 length: 18 amino acids. CDR3 protein: CASSQETPGQGRTYEQYF. The DNA of the CDR3 is TGCGCCAGCAGCCAAGAGACCCCCGGACAGGGAAGGACTTACGAGCAGTACTTC.

This clonotype appeared many times. The chain combines TRBV11-3 with TRBJ2-1; D may correspond to TRBD1 or TRBD2 (5 bases each). The CDR3 consists of 17 residues. Trimming removed 0 bases from V and 2 bases from J, with 14 bases in between. Germline CDR1 is SGHNT and CDR2 is YENEEA. The CDR3 DNA sequence: TGTGCCAGCAGCTTAGATCATGGGACGACACCCTACAATGAGCAGTTCTTC. Protein sequence: CASSLDHGTTPYNEQFF.